These 6 T cell receptor beta chains were all obtained from the same sample, sequenced in a study of T cell responses to AZD1222 COVID-19 vaccine. TCRdb's table, derived via immunoSEQ multiplex PCR, lists solely in-frame clones and lacks some. Here the sample spans some 130,000 clones, roughly 90% being singletons. This specimen consisted of peripheral blood, obtained 28 days after the second AZD1222 dose. The receptors come from an adult who received the AZD1222 COVID-19 vaccine.

This chain links TRBV7-8 with TRBJ1-2; 9 nucleotides align to TRBD1. Trimming cost V 7 bases and J 3 bases; bases outside gene matches: 9. This CDR3 is 15 amino acids long. Germline V gene sequence: CDR1 SGHVS, CDR2 FQNEAQ. CDR3 bases: TGTGCCAGCACCAACGGGGGGACAGGGTACTATGGCTACACCTTC. Translating gives CASTNGGTGYYGYTF.

The chain combines TRBV28 with TRBJ2-2; the D is unclear. Germline CDR1 and CDR2: MDHEN and SYDVKM. Trimming took 5 bases from V and 8 from J, leaving 18 bases between them. This CDR3 region has 15 residues. In nucleotides, the CDR3 is TGTGCCAGCAGTCCAAACGCGGACCCGACGGGGGAGCTGTTTTTT. This encodes CASSPNADPTGELFF.

This clone was observed a single time. V usage is TRBV4-2 and J usage is TRBJ2-2; weak D call: TRBD1 (6 bases). Germline CDR1 LGHNA, CDR2 YNFKEQ. V lost 2 bases, J lost 5 bases, and 12 bases lay in between. CDR3 length: 15 residues. DNA of the CDR3: TGTGCCAGCAGCCAAACCTCCCAGGGGACCGGGGAGCTGTTTTTT. This codes for CASSQTSQGTGELFF.

V gene TRBV3-1 (or the pseudogene TRBV3-2) combines with J gene TRBJ1-6, with D unclear. This CDR3 spans 19 amino acids. Germline loops: CDR1 LGHDT, CDR2 YNNKEL (reference sequence). V shed 0 bases and J shed 0 bases, with 15 bases lying between them. CDR3 region: CASSQDYPTAGSYNSPLHF. The CDR3 nucleotides read TGTGCCAGCAGCCAAGATTACCCTACGGCCGGCTCCTATAATTCACCCCTCCACTTT.

The V gene is TRBV3-1 (or the pseudogene TRBV3-2), the J gene TRBJ2-7, with 16 nucleotides matching TRBD2. V was pared by 4 bases and J by 5 bases, with 14 bases of the junction left unmatched. CDR3 length equals 19 residues. Germline CDR1 LGHDT, CDR2 YNNKEL (reference sequence). The CDR3, as DNA: TGTGCCAGCAGCCCCGAGAATAGCCCGGGACTAGCGGGAGGGAACGAGCAGTACTTC. Translating it yields CASSPENSPGLAGGNEQYF.

The chain links TRBV19 to TRBJ1-2; 9 bases fit TRBD1. Germline V gives CDR1 LNHDA, CDR2 SQIVND (reference sequence). J was trimmed by 3 bases and V by 7 bases; bases with no gene match: 9. CDR3 length: 15 residues. CDR3: CASTDGQGSYYGYTF. Here the CDR3 DNA reads TGTGCCAGTACCGACGGACAGGGGTCTTACTATGGCTACACCTTC.